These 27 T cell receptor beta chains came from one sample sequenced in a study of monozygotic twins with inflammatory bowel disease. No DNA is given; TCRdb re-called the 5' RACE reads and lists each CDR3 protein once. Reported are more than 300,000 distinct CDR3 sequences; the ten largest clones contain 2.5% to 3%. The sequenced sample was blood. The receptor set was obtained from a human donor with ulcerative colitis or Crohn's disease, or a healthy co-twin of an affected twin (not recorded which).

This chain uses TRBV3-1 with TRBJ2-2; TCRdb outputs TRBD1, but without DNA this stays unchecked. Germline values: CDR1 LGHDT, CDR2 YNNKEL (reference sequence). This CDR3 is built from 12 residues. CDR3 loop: CASSRDVGELFF. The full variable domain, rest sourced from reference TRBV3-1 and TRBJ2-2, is DTAVSQTPKYLVTQMGNDKSIKCEQNLGHDTMYWYKQDSKKFLKIMFSYNNKELIINETVPNRFSPKSPDKAHLNLHINSLELGDSAVYFCASSRDVGELFFGEGSRLTVL.

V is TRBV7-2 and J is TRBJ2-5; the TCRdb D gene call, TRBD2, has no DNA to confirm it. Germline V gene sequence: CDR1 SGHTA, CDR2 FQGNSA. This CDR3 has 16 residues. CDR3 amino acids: CASSLMTSGGQETQYF. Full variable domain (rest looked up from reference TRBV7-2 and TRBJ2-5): GAGVSQSPSNKVTEKGKDVELRCDPISGHTALYWYRQSLGQGLEFLIYFQGNSAPDKSGLPSDRFSAERTGGSVSTLTIQRTQQEDSAVYLCASSLMTSGGQETQYFGPGTRLLVL.

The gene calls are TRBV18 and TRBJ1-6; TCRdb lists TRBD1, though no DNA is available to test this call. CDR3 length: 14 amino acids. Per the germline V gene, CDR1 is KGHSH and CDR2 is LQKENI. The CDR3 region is CASSPTGSNSPLHF. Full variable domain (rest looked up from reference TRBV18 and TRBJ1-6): NAGVMQNPRHLVRRRGQEARLRCSPMKGHSHVYWYRQLPEEGLKFMVYLQKENIIDESGMPKERFSAEFPKEGPSILRIQQVVRGDSAAYFCASSPTGSNSPLHFGNGTRLTVT.

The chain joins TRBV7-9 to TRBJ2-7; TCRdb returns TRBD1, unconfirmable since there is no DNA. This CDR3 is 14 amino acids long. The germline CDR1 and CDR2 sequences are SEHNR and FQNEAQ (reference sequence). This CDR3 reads CASRPGTTSYEQYF.

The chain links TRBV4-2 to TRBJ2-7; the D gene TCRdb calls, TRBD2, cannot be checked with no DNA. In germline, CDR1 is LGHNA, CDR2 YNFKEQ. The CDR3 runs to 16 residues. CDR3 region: CASSQDPSGVSSGQYF.

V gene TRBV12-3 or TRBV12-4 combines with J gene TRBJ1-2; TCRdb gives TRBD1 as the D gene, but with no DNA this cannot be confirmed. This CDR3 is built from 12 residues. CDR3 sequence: CASRRGGGGYTF.

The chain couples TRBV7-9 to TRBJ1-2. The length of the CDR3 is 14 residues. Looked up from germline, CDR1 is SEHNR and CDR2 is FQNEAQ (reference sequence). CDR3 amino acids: CASSLVRTNYGYTF.

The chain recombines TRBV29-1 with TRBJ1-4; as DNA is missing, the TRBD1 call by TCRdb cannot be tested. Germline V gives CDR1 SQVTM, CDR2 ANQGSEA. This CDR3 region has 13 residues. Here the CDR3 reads CSVFAGQTEKLFF.

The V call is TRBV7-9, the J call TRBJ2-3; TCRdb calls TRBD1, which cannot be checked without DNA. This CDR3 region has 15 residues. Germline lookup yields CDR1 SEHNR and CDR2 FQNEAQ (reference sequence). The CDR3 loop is CASSLGGGRIDTQYF.

The CDR3 is CASSDPGLDEQYF. The J gene is TRBJ2-7, the V gene TRBV3-1; the TCRdb D gene call, TRBD1, has no DNA to confirm it. The CDR3 contains 13 residues. Germline V gives CDR1 LGHDT, CDR2 YNNKEL (reference sequence).

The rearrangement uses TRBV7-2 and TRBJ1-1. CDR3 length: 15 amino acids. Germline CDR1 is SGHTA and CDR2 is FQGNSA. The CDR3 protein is CASSLTPEPAPEAFF.

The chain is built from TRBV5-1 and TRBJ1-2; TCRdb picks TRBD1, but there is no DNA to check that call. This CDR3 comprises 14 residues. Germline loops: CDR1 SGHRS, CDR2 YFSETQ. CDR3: CASSRGSGTPLYTF.

The CDR3 sequence: CASSQPRGANSGELFF. The V gene is TRBV3-1, the J gene TRBJ2-2; TCRdb selects TRBD1, and the lack of DNA leaves this call unchecked. This CDR3 has 16 amino acids. Germline V gene lookup returns CDR1 LGHDT and CDR2 YNNKEL (reference sequence).

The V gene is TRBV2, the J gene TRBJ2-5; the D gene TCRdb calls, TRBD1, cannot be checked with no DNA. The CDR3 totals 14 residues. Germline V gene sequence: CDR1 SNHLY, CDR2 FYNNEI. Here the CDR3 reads CASSEATARETQYF.

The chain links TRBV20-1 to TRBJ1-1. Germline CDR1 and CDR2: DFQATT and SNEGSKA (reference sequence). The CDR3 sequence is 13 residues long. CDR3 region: CSARVGSPTEAFF.

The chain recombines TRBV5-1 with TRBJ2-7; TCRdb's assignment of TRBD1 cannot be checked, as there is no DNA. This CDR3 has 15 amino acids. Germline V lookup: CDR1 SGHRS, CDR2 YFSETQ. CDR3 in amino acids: CASSLATGGPYEQYF.

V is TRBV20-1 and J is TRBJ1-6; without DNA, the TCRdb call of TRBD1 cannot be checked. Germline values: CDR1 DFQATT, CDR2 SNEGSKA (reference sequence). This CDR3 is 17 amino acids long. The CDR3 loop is CSARDQIYEGSNSPLHF.

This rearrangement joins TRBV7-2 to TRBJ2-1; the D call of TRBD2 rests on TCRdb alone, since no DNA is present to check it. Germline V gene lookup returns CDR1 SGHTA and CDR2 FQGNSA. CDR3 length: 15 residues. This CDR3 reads CASSLRGGAANEQFF. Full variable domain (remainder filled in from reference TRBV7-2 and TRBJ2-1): GAGVSQSPSNKVTEKGKDVELRCDPISGHTALYWYRQSLGQGLEFLIYFQGNSAPDKSGLPSDRFSAERTGGSVSTLTIQRTQQEDSAVYLCASSLRGGAANEQFFGPGTRLTVL.

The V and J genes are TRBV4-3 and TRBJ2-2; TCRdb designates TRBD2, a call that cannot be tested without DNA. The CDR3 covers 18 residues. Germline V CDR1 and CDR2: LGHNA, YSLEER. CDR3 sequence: CASSPGTSNTLFVGELFF.

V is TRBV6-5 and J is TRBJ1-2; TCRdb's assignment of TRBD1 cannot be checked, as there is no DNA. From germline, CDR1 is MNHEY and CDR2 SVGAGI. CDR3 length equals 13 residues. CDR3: CASSLDRRGGYTF.

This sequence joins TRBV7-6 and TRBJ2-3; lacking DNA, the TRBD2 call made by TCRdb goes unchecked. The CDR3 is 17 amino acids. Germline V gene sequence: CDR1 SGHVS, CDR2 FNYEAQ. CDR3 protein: CASSLFSGGLRTDTQYF.

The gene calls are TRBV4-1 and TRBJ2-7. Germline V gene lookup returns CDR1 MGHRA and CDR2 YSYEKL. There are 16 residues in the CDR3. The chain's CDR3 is CASSQDWLQDEYEQYF.

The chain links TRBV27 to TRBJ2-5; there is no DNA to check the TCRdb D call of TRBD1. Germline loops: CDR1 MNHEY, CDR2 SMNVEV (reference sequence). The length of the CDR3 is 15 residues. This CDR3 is CASSVQGARGETQYF.

The CDR3 reads CASSSQGLGPQHF. V is TRBV9 and J is TRBJ1-5; TCRdb's D gene call, TRBD1, goes unchecked for lack of DNA. The CDR3 extends over 13 amino acids. CDR1 and CDR2 from the germline V gene are SGDLS and YYNGEE.

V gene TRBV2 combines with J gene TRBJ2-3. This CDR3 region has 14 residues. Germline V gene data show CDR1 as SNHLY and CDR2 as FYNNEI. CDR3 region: CASSGSYRGYTQYF.

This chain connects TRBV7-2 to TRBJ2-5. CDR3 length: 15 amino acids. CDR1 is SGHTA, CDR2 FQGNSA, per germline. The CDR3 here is CASSNRQEYQETQYF. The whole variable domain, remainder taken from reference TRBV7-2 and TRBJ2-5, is GAGVSQSPSNKVTEKGKDVELRCDPISGHTALYWYRQSLGQGLEFLIYFQGNSAPDKSGLPSDRFSAERTGGSVSTLTIQRTQQEDSAVYLCASSNRQEYQETQYFGPGTRLLVL.

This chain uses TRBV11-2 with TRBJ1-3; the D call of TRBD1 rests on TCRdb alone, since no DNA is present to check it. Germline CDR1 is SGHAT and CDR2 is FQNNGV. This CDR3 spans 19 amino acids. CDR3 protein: CASSYDTNLQGARGNTIYF.